The rows below give T cell receptor beta chains drawn from one sample of a study of cytomegalovirus exposure and HLA in healthy donors. Some clones are missing from TCRdb's copy, which holds only in-frame ones; the method was immunoSEQ multiplex PCR. The repertoire holds about 160,000 clones, 86% seen once, with under 2.5% in the top ten. The specimen was PBMCs. The receptors shown here come from a young woman in good health and CMV-seronegative. The CDR3 runs from the conserved cysteine through the conserved F or W. Fields, in order: J gene, CDR3 length, V gene, CDR3 protein.

TRBJ1-1,15,TRBV28,CASLPGDRGNTEAFF
TRBJ1-1,14,TRBV5-1,CASSFRQENTEAFF
TRBJ2-7,15,TRBV18,CASSPSRVSSYEQYF
TRBJ2-3,12,TRBV9,CASSERTDTQYF
TRBJ2-7,14,TRBV7-2,CASSSGLPPYEQYF
TRBJ1-5,15,TRBV7-2,CASSLYRGDNQPQHF
TRBJ2-4,16,TRBV4-1,CASSQGWGQGANIQYF
TRBJ2-1,17,TRBV5-1,CASSLPPGASGSNEQFF
TRBJ1-5,13,TRBV19,CASRTGYNQPQHF
TRBJ1-1,12,TRBV30,CAWGLGGTEAFF
TRBJ2-1,12,TRBV6-6,CASSYPYNEQFF
TRBJ2-3,17,TRBV2,CASSEARDRLRTDTQYF
TRBJ2-1,16,TRBV27,CASSLWGGSSYNEQFF
TRBJ2-5,15,TRBV6-1,CASSEAYREQETQYF
TRBJ1-2,15,TRBV29-1,CSVEGARETNYGYTF
TRBJ1-6,16,TRBV5-1,CASSFRQGVLNSPLHF
TRBJ2-7,13,TRBV9,CASSVVGGREQYF
TRBJ1-4,15,TRBV18,CASSPDSKANEKLFF
TRBJ1-1,14,TRBV28,CASRPVRVNTEAFF
TRBJ2-2,14,TRBV7-2,CASSPGGNTGELFF
TRBJ1-2,11,TRBV9,CASSLTDGYTF
TRBJ2-7,15,TRBV28,CASTEGGSAEGEQYF
TRBJ2-2,15,TRBV2,CASRGQFRYTGELFF
TRBJ2-2,13,TRBV5-1,CASRVGRAGELFF
TRBJ2-7,12,TRBV27,CASTEAPHEQYF
TRBJ1-5,14,TRBV19,CASSIVGGNQPQHF
TRBJ1-1,14,TRBV6-1,CASHPVTGTTEAFF
TRBJ2-4,13,TRBV29-1,CSVGGTGGDIQYF
TRBJ2-7,15,TRBV7-2,CASSLARLAGSEQYF
TRBJ1-5,16,TRBV27,CASSPSAGYSNQPQHF
TRBJ1-1,13,TRBV28,CASFLSDRGEAFF
TRBJ1-2,13,TRBV28,CASSFRGFYGYTF
TRBJ1-4,18,TRBV7-2,CASSAGDRERRASEKLFF
TRBJ2-6,16,TRBV28,CASSLPTVSGANVLTF
TRBJ2-5,15,TRBV30,CAWTLGLARAETQYF
TRBJ2-2,17,TRBV30,CAWSRERTTPDTGELFF
TRBJ2-7,14,TRBV2,CASHPGTASYEQYF
TRBJ2-7,15,TRBV6-6,CASSYGGDLAYEQYF
TRBJ2-5,14,TRBV5-5,CASSWRQGQETQYF
TRBJ1-2,13,TRBV6-5,CASRREDIHGYTF
TRBJ2-5,14,TRBV28,CAPIPGQGGETQYF
TRBJ2-7,12,TRBV5-5,CASSLVRGEQYF
TRBJ1-4,14,TRBV27,CASTLSIGNEKLFF
TRBJ2-1,13,TRBV15,CATSRDPYNEQFF
TRBJ2-3,14,TRBV27,CASSFSGSSDTQYF
TRBJ2-7,14,TRBV6-5,CASSYSEGSYEQYF
TRBJ2-1,16,TRBV5-4,CASSLADPKGRLEQFF
TRBJ2-3,13,TRBV19,CASSSGGPDTQYF
TRBJ2-5,14,TRBV9,CASSPSGAQETQYF
TRBJ2-2,16,TRBV7-9,CSSSKAGHLNTGELFF
TRBJ1-3,17,TRBV4-1,CASSQGRGTGRRDTIYF
TRBJ1-2,17,TRBV7-9,CASSLSSGTGGANGYTF
TRBJ1-2,12,TRBV1,CTRDSFNYGYTF
TRBJ1-2,14,TRBV16,CASSQSGGAEGYTF
TRBJ1-1,14,TRBV6-5,CASSSLGGATEAFF
TRBJ2-7,11,TRBV10-3,CAIGGGYEQYF
TRBJ1-4,15,TRBV28,CASSPPGRHGEKLFF
TRBJ2-6,19,TRBV7-6,CASSFTSQGVRDEANVLTF
TRBJ2-3,15,TRBV5-1,CASSLEGARTDTQYF
TRBJ2-5,16,TRBV15,CATSPMAGTGRETQYF